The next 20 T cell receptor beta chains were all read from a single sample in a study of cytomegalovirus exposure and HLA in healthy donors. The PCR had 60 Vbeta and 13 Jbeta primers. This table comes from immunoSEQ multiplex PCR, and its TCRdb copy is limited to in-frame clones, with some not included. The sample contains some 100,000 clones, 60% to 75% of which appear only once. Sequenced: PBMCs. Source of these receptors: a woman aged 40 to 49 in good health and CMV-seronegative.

CDR3 protein: CASSAGGRAETDTQYF. The CDR3 DNA sequence: TGTGCCAGCAGCGCCGGCGGCAGGGCGGAGACAGATACGCAGTATTTT. The rearrangement joins TRBV9 to TRBJ2-3; D is possibly TRBD1 (5 bases). Germline V CDR1 and CDR2: SGDLS, YYNGEE. This CDR3 is built from 16 residues. V lost 3 bases and J 3 bases, leaving 17 bases between the germline ends.

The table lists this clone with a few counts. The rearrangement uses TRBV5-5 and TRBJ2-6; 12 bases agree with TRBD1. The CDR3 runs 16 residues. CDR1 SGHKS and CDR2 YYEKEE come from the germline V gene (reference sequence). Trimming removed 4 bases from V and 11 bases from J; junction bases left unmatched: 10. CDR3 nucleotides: TGTGCCAGCAGCACTACCGGGGACAGGGGGCGCGACGTCCTGACTTTC. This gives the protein CASSTTGDRGRDVLTF.

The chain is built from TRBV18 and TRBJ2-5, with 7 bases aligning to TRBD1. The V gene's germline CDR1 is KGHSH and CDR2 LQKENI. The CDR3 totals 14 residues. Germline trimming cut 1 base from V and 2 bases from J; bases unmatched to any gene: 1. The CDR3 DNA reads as TGTGCCAGCTCACCACTACAGGGGCAAGAGACCCAGTACTTC. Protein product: CASSPLQGQETQYF. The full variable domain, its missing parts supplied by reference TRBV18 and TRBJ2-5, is NAGVMQNPRHLVRRRGQEARLRCSPMKGHSHVYWYRQLPEEGLKFMVYLQKENIIDESGMPKERFSAEFPKEGPSILRIQQVVRGDSAAYFCASSPLQGQETQYFGPGTRLLVL.

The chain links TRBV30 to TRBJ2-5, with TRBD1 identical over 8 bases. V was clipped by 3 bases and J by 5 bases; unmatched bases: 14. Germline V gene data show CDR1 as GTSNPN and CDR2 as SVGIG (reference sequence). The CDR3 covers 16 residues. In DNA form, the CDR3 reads TGTGCCTGGAGCGTTTTGACAGGGGTAAAAAGGGAGACCCAGTACTTC. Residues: CAWSVLTGVKRETQYF.

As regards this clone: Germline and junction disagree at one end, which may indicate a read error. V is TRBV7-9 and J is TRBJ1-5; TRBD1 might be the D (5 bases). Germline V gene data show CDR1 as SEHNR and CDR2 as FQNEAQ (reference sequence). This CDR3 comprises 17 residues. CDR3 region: CSSSLALGDSADQPQHF. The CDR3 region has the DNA TGTTCCAGCAGCTTAGCTTTAGGTGACAGTGCGGATCAGCCCCAGCATTTT.

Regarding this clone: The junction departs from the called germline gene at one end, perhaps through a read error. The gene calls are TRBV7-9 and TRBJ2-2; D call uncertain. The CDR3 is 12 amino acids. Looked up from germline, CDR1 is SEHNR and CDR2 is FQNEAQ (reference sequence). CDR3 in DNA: TGTTCCAGCAGCCCCGTCACCGGGGAGCTGTTTTTT. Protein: CSSSPVTGELFF.

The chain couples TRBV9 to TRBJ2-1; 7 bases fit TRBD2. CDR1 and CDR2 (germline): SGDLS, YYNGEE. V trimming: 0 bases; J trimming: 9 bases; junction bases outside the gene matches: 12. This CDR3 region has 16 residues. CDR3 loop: CASSVDNEWGGGEQFF. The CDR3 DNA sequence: TGTGCCAGCAGCGTAGATAACGAATGGGGCGGGGGTGAGCAGTTCTTC. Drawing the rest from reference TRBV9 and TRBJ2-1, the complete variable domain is DSGVTQTPKHLITATGQRVTLRCSPRSGDLSVYWYQQSLDQGLQFLIQYYNGEERAKGNILERFSAQQFPDLHSELNLSSLELGDSALYFCASSVDNEWGGGEQFFGPGTRLTVL.

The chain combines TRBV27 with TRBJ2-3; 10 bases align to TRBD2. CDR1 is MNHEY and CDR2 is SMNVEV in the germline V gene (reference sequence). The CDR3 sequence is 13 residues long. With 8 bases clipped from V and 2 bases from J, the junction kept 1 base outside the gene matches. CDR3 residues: CASGLAVTDTQYF. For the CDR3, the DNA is TGTGCCAGCGGACTAGCGGTCACAGATACGCAGTATTTT.

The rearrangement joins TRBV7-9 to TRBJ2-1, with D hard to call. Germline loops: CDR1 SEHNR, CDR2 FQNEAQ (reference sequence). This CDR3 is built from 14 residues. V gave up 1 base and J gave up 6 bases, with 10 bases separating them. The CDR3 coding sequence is TGTGCCAGCAGCTTAGTAAACTCTCCCAATGAGCAGTTCTTC. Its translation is CASSLVNSPNEQFF. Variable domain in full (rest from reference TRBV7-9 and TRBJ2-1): DTGVSQNPRHKITKRGQNVTFRCDPISEHNRLYWYRQTLGQGPEFLTYFQNEAQLEKSRLLSDRFSAERPKGSFSTLEIQRTEQGDSAMYLCASSLVNSPNEQFFGPGTRLTVL.

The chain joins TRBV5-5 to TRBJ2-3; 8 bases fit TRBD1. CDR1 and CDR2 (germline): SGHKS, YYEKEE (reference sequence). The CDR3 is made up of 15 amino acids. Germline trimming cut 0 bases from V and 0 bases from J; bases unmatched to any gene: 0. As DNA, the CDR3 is TGTGCCAGCAGCTTGGGACAGGGGAGCACAGATACGCAGTATTTT. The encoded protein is CASSLGQGSTDTQYF.

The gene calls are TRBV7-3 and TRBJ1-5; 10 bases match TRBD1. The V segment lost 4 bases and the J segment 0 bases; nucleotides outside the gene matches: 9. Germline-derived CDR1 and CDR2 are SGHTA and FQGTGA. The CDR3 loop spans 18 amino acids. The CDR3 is CASSSNRDRGYSNQPQHF. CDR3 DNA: TGTGCCAGCAGCTCTAACCGGGACAGGGGCTATAGCAATCAGCCCCAGCATTTT.

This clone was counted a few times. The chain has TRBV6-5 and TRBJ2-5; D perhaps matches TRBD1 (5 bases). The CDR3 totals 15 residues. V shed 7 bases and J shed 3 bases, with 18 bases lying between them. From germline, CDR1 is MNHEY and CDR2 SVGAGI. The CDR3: CASMRWQGREETQYF. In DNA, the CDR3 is TGTGCCAGCATGAGGTGGCAGGGAAGGGAAGAGACCCAGTACTTC.

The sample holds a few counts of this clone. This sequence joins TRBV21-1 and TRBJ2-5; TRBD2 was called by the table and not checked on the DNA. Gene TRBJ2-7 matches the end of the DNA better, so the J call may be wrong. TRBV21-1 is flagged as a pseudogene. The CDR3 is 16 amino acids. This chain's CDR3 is CASNLAGGSEPYEQYF. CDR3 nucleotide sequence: TGTGCCAGCAACCTAGCGGGAGGCTCTGAGCCCTACGAGCAGTACTTC.

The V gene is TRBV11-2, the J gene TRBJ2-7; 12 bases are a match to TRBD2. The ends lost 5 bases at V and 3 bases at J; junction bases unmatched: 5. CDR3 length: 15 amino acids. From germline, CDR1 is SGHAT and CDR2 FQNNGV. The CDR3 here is CASSPRTSGIYEQYF. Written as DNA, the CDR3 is TGTGCCAGCAGCCCCAGGACTAGCGGGATCTACGAGCAGTACTTC.

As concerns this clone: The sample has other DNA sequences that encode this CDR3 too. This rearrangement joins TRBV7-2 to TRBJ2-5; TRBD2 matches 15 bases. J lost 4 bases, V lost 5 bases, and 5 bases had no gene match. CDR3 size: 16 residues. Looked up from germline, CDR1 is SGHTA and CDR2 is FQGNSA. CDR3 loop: CASSLRTSGGGETQYF. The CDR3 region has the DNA TGTGCCAGCAGCCTTCGGACTAGCGGGGGGGGAGAGACCCAGTACTTC.

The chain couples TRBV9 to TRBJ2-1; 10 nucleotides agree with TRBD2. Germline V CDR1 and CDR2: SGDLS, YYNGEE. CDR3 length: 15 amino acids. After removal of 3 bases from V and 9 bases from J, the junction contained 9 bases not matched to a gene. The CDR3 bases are TGTGCCAGCAGCGCCGGGACTAGCGATCTGGGTGAGCAGTTCTTC. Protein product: CASSAGTSDLGEQFF.

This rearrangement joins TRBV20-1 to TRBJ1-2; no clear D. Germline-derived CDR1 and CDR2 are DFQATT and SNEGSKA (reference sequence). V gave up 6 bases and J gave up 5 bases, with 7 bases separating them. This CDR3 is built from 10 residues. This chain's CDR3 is CSAQNYGYTF. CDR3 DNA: TGCAGTGCACAGAATTATGGCTACACCTTC.

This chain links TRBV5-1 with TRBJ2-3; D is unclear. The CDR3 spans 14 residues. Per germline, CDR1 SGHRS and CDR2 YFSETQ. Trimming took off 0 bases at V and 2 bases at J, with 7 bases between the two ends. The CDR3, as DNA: TGCGCCAGCAGCTTGGTGGGCCCCACAGATACGCAGTATTTT. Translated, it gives CASSLVGPTDTQYF. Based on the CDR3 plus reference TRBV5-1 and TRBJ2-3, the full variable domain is KAGVTQTPRYLIKTRGQQVTLSCSPISGHRSVSWYQQTPGQGLQFLFEYFSETQRNKGNFPGRFSGRQFSNSRSEMNVSTLELGDSALYLCASSLVGPTDTQYFGPGTRLTVL.

The CDR3 region is CASSPGQGGAETQYF. CDR3 coding DNA: TGTGCCAGCAGCCCCGGACAGGGTGGGGCCGAGACCCAGTACTTC. The chain combines TRBV27 with TRBJ2-5; 8 nucleotides line up with TRBD1. The V gene's germline CDR1 is MNHEY and CDR2 SMNVEV (reference sequence). Trimming removed 6 bases from V and 5 bases from J; junction bases left unmatched: 11. The CDR3 length is 15 residues.

CDR3 nucleotide sequence: TGTGCCAGCACCTCCCCCGCTCGGGGTTCCAATCAGCCCCAGCATTTT. Translating it yields CASTSPARGSNQPQHF. The genes are TRBV28 and TRBJ1-5; D not certain. The CDR3 covers 16 residues. The germline V and J ends were trimmed by 7 bases and 3 bases, with 19 bases remaining between them. The germline V gene has CDR1 MDHEN and CDR2 SYDVKM.